The clone carrying this T cell receptor beta chain was detected many times. Its antigen is currently unknown. Construction of TCR beta libraries was performed using quantitative 5'-RACE with molecular barcodes. TCRdb fed the 5' RACE reads into MiXCR, producing one record per CDR3 protein. The sample contains some 840,000 distinct CDR3 sequences, about 10% of which appear only once. This sample stems from a study of CD8 T cells in ankylosing spondylitis. J was trimmed by 7 bases and V by 5 bases; bases with no gene match: 5. The CDR3 runs to 13 residues. Germline V gene sequence: CDR1 DFQATT, CDR2 SNEGSKA (reference sequence). Study-level findings and limits: CD8+ cells made up the disease-linked clones, which were relatively rare in peripheral blood. Reportedly, significant enrichment of disease-linked clones occurred in matched ankylosing spondylitis synovial fluid. Typical of ankylosing spondylitis blood, it appeared, was a TCR beta motif of fewer than 10 highly homologous variants.

Sequenced sample: blood, either unsorted or a sorted T cell fraction (not recorded which). V usage is TRBV20-1 and J usage is TRBJ1-2; 12 bases are a match to TRBD1. This sequence was found in a male donor with ankylosing spondylitis. Here the CDR3 reads CSAGTGGAGGYTF. The CDR3 region has the DNA TGCAGTGCTGGGACAGGGGGCGCCGGTGGCTACACCTTC.